This TCR beta chain originates from a study of blood T cell repertoires in COVID-19. Study context: Acute-phase and convalescent COVID-19 samples originated in the United States, Italy and Spain. Nucleic acid was either cDNA or gDNA, and it came from T cells, B-cell-depleted T cells, or PBMCs.

How the authors handled the data: Nucleated cell number was recorded as an estimate derived from reference gene primer amplification. Data came from immunoSEQ multiplex PCR; TCRdb stores just in-frame clones and leaves some out. The DNA gave D and trimming, while V, J and clone size come from that table. The repertoire holds about 47,000 clones, with 80% to 90% as singletons. Trimming took 5 bases from V and 2 from J; bases not matched to a gene: 5. Germline CDR1 is KGHSH and CDR2 is LQKENI. The CDR3 runs 14 residues. The chain joins TRBV18 to TRBJ2-7, with TRBD1 matching 8 bases. The TCR sequence derives from a man in his sixties with active COVID-19. Sequenced sample: peripheral blood. In nucleotides, the CDR3 is TGTGCCAGCTCAGAACAGGGGGAGGCCTACGAGCAGTACTTC. Protein sequence: CASSEQGEAYEQYF.